A few counts support the clone carrying this T cell receptor (beta chain). The antigen is undetermined. These data come from a study of T-cell memory formation after mild COVID-19. The study, taken as a whole, reports: Certain responding clones were present in pre-infection memory, suggesting participation of cross-reactive memory.

Per the germline V gene, CDR1 is SSHAT and CDR2 is FNYEAQ (reference sequence). Deletions cut 11 bases from V and 4 bases from J, with 3 bases between. The CDR3 consists of 9 residues. 5'RACE with constant-segment primers built TCRalpha and TCRbeta cDNA libraries with UMIs. Using its own MiXCR run on the 5' RACE reads, TCRdb lists one record per CDR3 protein. This sample has approximately 250,000 distinct CDR3 sequences, with 16% found just once. The sample taken for sequencing was PBMCs or a T cell subset sorted from them (not recorded which). The receptor was derived from a man aged 18 to 35 who had mild COVID-19 (a few samples of this study predate the infection). Cell type and time point are not known. The chain uses TRBV7-7 and TRBJ2-1, with unresolved D. The CDR3 loop reads CAGYNEQFF. The CDR3 DNA sequence: TGTGCCGGATACAATGAGCAGTTCTTC. The full variable domain, completed using reference TRBV7-7 and TRBJ2-1, is GAGVSQSPRYKVTKRGQDVTLRCDPISSHATLYWYQQALGQGPEFLTYFNYEAQPDKSGLPSDRFSAERPEGSISTLTIQRTEQRDSAMYRCAGYNEQFFGPGTRLTVL.